These 16 T cell receptor beta chains share one sample of origin, sequenced in a study of T cell responses to AZD1222 COVID-19 vaccine (dated by TCRdb to 2020 to 2022). The receptor library was made with the immunoSEQ multiplex PCR assay. Imported from immuneACCESS, the table was reduced by TCRdb to in-frame sequences with V and J called. These copies leave out some clones; in studies compared against another copy, an unresolved V gene accounts for under half, and the cause of the remainder is not known. The sample table records around 170,000 clones; about nine tenths of these occur just once. Jointly, the top ten make up about 1.4% of the sample. Reading the label with the study, this specimen's time point is: baseline before first vaccination. The input for sequencing was peripheral blood, taken on day 0 of AZD1222 vaccination. The source of these receptors is an adult in good health.

The V gene is TRBV9, the J gene TRBJ1-2; maybe TRBD1 (5 bases). Per germline, CDR1 SGDLS and CDR2 YYNGEE. With 0 bases removed from V and 2 bases from J, the gap between germline ends came to 11 bases. This CDR3 has 15 residues. The CDR3 nucleotides read TGTGCCAGCAGCGTAGGCTCGGGGCCAAACTATGGCTACACCTTC. It translates to CASSVGSGPNYGYTF.

The rearrangement uses TRBV24-1 and TRBJ2-3; 8 positions match TRBD1. CDR1 KGHDR and CDR2 SFDVKD come from the germline V gene. This CDR3 contains 15 residues. V gave up 9 bases and J gave up 2 bases; unmatched junction bases: 9. CDR3 DNA: TGTGCCACCGGACTCCCGGGACAGGTCACAGATACGCAGTATTTT. Translation gives CATGLPGQVTDTQYF.

J is TRBJ1-1 and V is TRBV2; tentatively, D is TRBD1 (6 bases). From germline, CDR1 is SNHLY and CDR2 FYNNEI. The CDR3 runs to 14 residues. V was pared by 2 bases and J by 2 bases, with 9 bases between. The CDR3 here is CASSEQGINTEAFF. DNA for the CDR3: TGTGCCAGCAGTGAACAGGGGATAAACACTGAAGCTTTCTTT. Complete variable domain (other parts from reference TRBV2 and TRBJ1-1): EPEVTQTPSHQVTQMGQEVILRCVPISNHLYFYWYRQILGQKVEFLVSFYNNEISEKSEIFDDQFSVERPDGSNFTLKIRSTKLEDSAMYFCASSEQGINTEAFFGQGTRLTVV.

V gene TRBV6-4 combines with J gene TRBJ2-1, with a tentative D call TRBD1 (6 bases). Trimming stripped 8 bases from V and 7 bases from J, with 24 bases between. This CDR3 contains 16 residues. Germline V CDR1 and CDR2: MRHNA, SNTAGT. The CDR3 coding sequence is TGTGCCAGCCTAAGACCGACAGGACCGGTGGGGAATGAGCAGTTCTTC. Protein: CASLRPTGPVGNEQFF.

The chain uses TRBV28 and TRBJ1-1; no reliable D call. Germline CDR1 is MDHEN and CDR2 is SYDVKM. This CDR3 is 12 amino acids long. The V and J ends lost 5 bases and 5 bases respectively, with 9 bases between them. This CDR3 reads CASSLGWTEAFF. Written as DNA, the CDR3 is TGTGCCAGCAGTCTGGGGTGGACTGAAGCTTTCTTT.

The chain combines TRBV3-1 (or the pseudogene TRBV3-2) with TRBJ2-7, with D perhaps matching TRBD2 (6 bases). V was cut by 0 bases and J by 6 bases, with 18 bases left in between. This CDR3 has 16 residues. Germline V CDR1 and CDR2: LGHDT, YNNKEL (reference sequence). CDR3 loop: CASSQDSPGVMGEQYF. CDR3 in DNA: TGTGCCAGCAGCCAAGATAGTCCGGGGGTAATGGGCGAGCAGTACTTC.

The gene calls are TRBV10-1 and TRBJ1-1, with D tentatively TRBD1 (6 bases). V lost 8 bases and J 5 bases, leaving 18 bases between the germline ends. This CDR3 spans 14 amino acids. CDR1 is WNHNN, CDR2 SYGVQD, per germline (reference sequence). Written as DNA, the CDR3 is TGCGCCAGCGGACCCCAGGGGTCGGGAACTGAAGCTTTCTTT. It codes for CASGPQGSGTEAFF.

On this clone: The same CDR3 can be traced to other DNA sequences in this sample. The gene calls are TRBV5-1 and TRBJ1-1, with a weak D call TRBD1 (6 bases). The ends were cut back, 0 bases at V and 5 bases at J, with 8 bases in the middle. Germline V gives CDR1 SGHRS, CDR2 YFSETQ. The CDR3 runs to 13 residues. The DNA of the CDR3 is TGCGCCAGCAGCTTGGCAGGGGCAACTGAAGCTTTCTTT. This translates into CASSLAGATEAFF.

J is TRBJ2-3 and V is TRBV27; D remains ambiguous. The CDR3 totals 12 residues. Germline V CDR1 and CDR2: MNHEY, SMNVEV (reference sequence). Trimming removed 6 bases at V and 2 bases at J, with 6 bases between. CDR3 amino acids: CASSPYTDTQYF. DNA of the CDR3: TGTGCCAGCAGCCCTTACACAGATACGCAGTATTTT.

The chain couples TRBV29-1 to TRBJ1-2; 8 nucleotides match TRBD1. Per the germline V gene, CDR1 is SQVTM and CDR2 is ANQGSEA. Trimming removed 7 bases from V and 6 bases from J; junction bases left unmatched: 7. The CDR3 sequence is 12 residues long. This CDR3 is CSAGQGRDGYTF. The CDR3 region has the DNA TGCAGCGCAGGACAGGGAAGGGATGGCTACACCTTC.

The chain combines TRBV12-3 or TRBV12-4 with TRBJ1-1; D not certain. CDR3 size: 13 residues. V was shortened by 7 bases and J by 0 bases, with 9 bases between the two germline ends. In DNA form, the CDR3 reads TGTGCCAGCACCCAACAGATGAACACTGAAGCTTTCTTT. Translating it yields CASTQQMNTEAFF.

The gene calls are TRBV9 and TRBJ2-5, with D perhaps given as TRBD1 or TRBD2 (5 bases each). CDR1 and CDR2 (germline): SGDLS, YYNGEE. This CDR3 contains 15 residues. The ends were cut back, 1 base at V and 7 bases at J, with 17 bases in the middle. The CDR3 DNA sequence: TGTGCCAGCAGCGTATTAGGGACGGAAAGCGGGACCCAGTACTTC. Translating gives CASSVLGTESGTQYF.

The CDR3 DNA reads as TGTGCCAGCAGCCTTAGCGGGGAATCTTCCTACGAGCAGTACTTC. Translated, it gives CASSLSGESSYEQYF. V usage is TRBV28 and J usage is TRBJ2-7; 8 bases fit TRBD2. Per the germline V gene, CDR1 is MDHEN and CDR2 is SYDVKM. The CDR3 is 15 residues long. The trim removed 6 bases at V and 1 base at J, leaving 8 bases unmatched. Variable domain in full (rest from reference TRBV28 and TRBJ2-7): DVKVTQSSRYLVKRTGEKVFLECVQDMDHENMFWYRQDPGLGLRLIYFSYDVKMKEKGDIPEGYSVSREKKERFSLILESASTNQTSMYLCASSLSGESSYEQYFGPGTRLTVT.

V is TRBV15 and J is TRBJ1-5; D gene uncertain. The CDR3 runs 14 residues. Germline assignment: CDR1 LNHNV and CDR2 YYDKDF (reference sequence). Trimming removed 0 bases from V and 0 bases from J, with 3 bases in between. The CDR3 nucleotides are TGTGCCACCAGCAGAGACTTTAGCAATCAGCCCCAGCATTTT. It specifies CATSRDFSNQPQHF.

The gene calls are TRBV9 and TRBJ2-1; D uncertain. The CDR3 loop spans 13 amino acids. V gave up 0 bases and J gave up 6 bases, with 7 bases separating them. Germline values: CDR1 SGDLS, CDR2 YYNGEE. As DNA, the CDR3 is TGTGCCAGCAGCGTAGATCTAGGCAATGAGCAGTTCTTC. Amino acid sequence: CASSVDLGNEQFF.

CDR3 residues: CASSIGQGAGYGYTF. The DNA of the CDR3 is TGTGCCAGTAGTATCGGACAGGGGGCAGGCTATGGCTACACCTTC. The chain couples TRBV19 to TRBJ1-2, with 11 bases matching TRBD1. V lost 3 bases, J lost 4 bases, and 4 bases stayed unmatched. The CDR3 is made up of 15 amino acids. Germline values: CDR1 LNHDA, CDR2 SQIVND (reference sequence).